The entry that follows covers one T cell receptor beta chain sequence. The sample originates from a study of CD4 and CD8 cells across lung adenocarcinoma regions. TCRdb processed the PCR reads anew with MiXCR; each CDR3 protein has one entry. There are 14,000 or so distinct CDR3 sequences in the sample; around 45% occur only once, and 15% to 20% lies in the top ten. Looked up from germline, CDR1 is MNHEY and CDR2 is SMNVEV (reference sequence). This CDR3 is built from 16 residues. The V gene lost 6 bases and the J gene lost 12 bases, with 28 bases spanning the gap. Localized lung adenocarcinoma, a non-small cell lung cancer, affected the donors.

Sequencing was done on a sample of CD4+ T cells from the center of a lung tumor. The clonotype comes from a male donor with lung adenocarcinoma. The CD4 and CD8 labels of this study may be unreliable. The chain has TRBV27 and TRBJ2-3; a possible D gene is TRBD2 (6 bases). The CDR3 sequence: CASRGIGGLLTETQYF. CDR3 bases: TGTGCCAGCAGGGGAATCGGGGGACTCCTCACAGAGACCCAGTATTTT.